This is a list of T cell receptor beta chains from one sample in a study of blood T cell repertoires in COVID-19. Sequenced by immunoSEQ multiplex PCR; TCRdb stores in-frame clones only, minus some. The table includes a few hundred thousand clones, over 85% detected once. Sequencing was carried out using PBMCs or T cells enriched from blood (not recorded which). Receptors originate from a woman aged 30 to 39 who had recovered from COVID-19. The CDR3 runs from the conserved cysteine through the conserved F or W. A D gene is named only where the DNA matches it firmly. The listing skips clone size in some rows; elsewhere it reads once, few, many or a size class.

V	J	size	D	DNA	CDR3
TRBV24-1	TRBJ2-7	NA	NA	TGTGCCACCAGTGACCCAGGAACATACGAGCAGTACTTC	CATSDPGTYEQYF
TRBV11-2	TRBJ2-2	NA	TRBD1	TGTGCCAGCAGTCCTGGGACAGGGGGCATCGGGGAGCTGTTTTTT	CASSPGTGGIGELFF
TRBV11-2	TRBJ2-7	NA	TRBD1	TGTGCCAGCAGCTCCTACCAGGGGGCTTCCTACGAGCAGTACTTC	CASSSYQGASYEQYF
TRBV6-6	TRBJ2-7	NA	NA	TGTGCCAGCAGTTACTCAGGAGGTGTCGGCTACGAGCAGTACTTC	CASSYSGGVGYEQYF
TRBV5-4	TRBJ2-5	NA	NA	TGTGCCAGCAGCCCCGGACTACAAGAGACCCAGTACTTC	CASSPGLQETQYF
TRBV5-8	TRBJ2-3	NA	NA	TGTGCCAGCAGCTTGGCAGTCGGTTGGGCAGGCAACACAGATACGCAGTATTTT	CASSLAVGWAGNTDTQYF
TRBV29-1	TRBJ2-5	NA	NA	TGCAGCGTCGCGGAAACGTTTCAAGAGACCCAGTACTTC	CSVAETFQETQYF
TRBV6-5	TRBJ1-3	NA	NA	TGTGCCAGCAGGCCCGGTCGGGGGAACACCATATATTTT	CASRPGRGNTIYF
TRBV27	TRBJ2-5	NA	TRBD2	TGTGCCAACATAGCGGGAGGGCCGGGGGAGACCCAGTACTTC	CANIAGGPGETQYF
TRBV7-2	TRBJ2-7	few	TRBD2	TGTGCCAGCAGCTCGACTAGCGGCTCCTACGAGCAGTACTTC	CASSSTSGSYEQYF
TRBV7-8	TRBJ2-1	NA	TRBD2	TGTGCCAGCAGCTTAGGGGCAGCGGGAGAGCGTGAGCAGTTCTTC	CASSLGAAGEREQFF
TRBV3-1/TRBV3-2	TRBJ1-1	NA	NA	TGTGCCAGCAGCCAAAGAGGGACTGAAGCTTTCTTT	CASSQRGTEAFF
TRBV11-1	TRBJ2-7	NA	NA	TGTGCCAGCAGCCCCGATGACAGGTACTACGAGCAGTACTTC	CASSPDDRYYEQYF
TRBV18	TRBJ2-1	NA	NA	TGTGCCAGCTCACCCCCCGCGGTTGAGCAGTTCTTC	CASSPPAVEQFF
TRBV11-2	TRBJ1-2	NA	NA	TGTGCCAGCAGCTTAGAAGGAGCGGAAGGCTACACCTTC	CASSLEGAEGYTF
TRBV27	TRBJ1-2	NA	NA	TGTGCCAGCAGTTTATCGGCATTCGGGGACTATGGCTACACCTTC	CASSLSAFGDYGYTF
TRBV7-2	TRBJ1-1	NA	NA	TGTGCCAGCAGCTTACTCTTGACAGGCTACACTGAAGCTTTCTTT	CASSLLLTGYTEAFF
TRBV5-6	TRBJ1-1	once	NA	TGTGCCAGCAGCTTGACCAGAACGAACACTGAAGCTTTCTTT	CASSLTRTNTEAFF
TRBV6-5	TRBJ1-5	once	NA	TGTGCCAGCTACAGGGTGGGTCAGCCCCAGCATTTT	CASYRVGQPQHF
TRBV2	TRBJ1-3	NA	NA	TGTGCCAGCAGTTTAGCCGGGAGCCTTGTCGGAAACACCATATATTTT	CASSLAGSLVGNTIYF
TRBV28	TRBJ1-3	NA	NA	TGTGCCAGCACCCGCGGGGGGCATGGAAACACCATATATTTT	CASTRGGHGNTIYF
TRBV6-5	TRBJ1-5	NA	NA	TGTGCCAGCAGTAGTGGGGAGTGGGGCAATCAGCCCCAGCATTTT	CASSSGEWGNQPQHF
TRBV12-5	TRBJ1-1	NA	NA	TGTGCTAGTGGTTTGGTACATTGGGGGAGGGACATGAACACCGAAGCTTTCTTT	CASGLVHWGRDMNTEAFF
TRBV5-4	TRBJ2-1	NA	TRBD2	TGTGCCACTATAGCGGGAGAGACCTACAATGAGCAGTTCTTC	CATIAGETYNEQFF
TRBV3-1/TRBV3-2	TRBJ2-1	NA	TRBD2	TGTGCCAGCAACGCGGGGGATGGGACTCCATCCTACAATGAGCAGTTCTTC	CASNAGDGTPSYNEQFF
TRBV4-1	TRBJ2-5	NA	NA	TGCGCCAGCAGCCAAGTCGAGGCAGGGTGGGAGACCCAGTACTTC	CASSQVEAGWETQYF
TRBV3-1/TRBV3-2	TRBJ2-5	NA	TRBD2	TGTGCCAGCAGTCCTAACAGCGGGAGGTTGCACTTC	CASSPNSGRLHF
TRBV28	TRBJ1-5	NA	NA	TGTGCCAGCAGTCCTACAGGAGATCAGCCCCAGCATTTT	CASSPTGDQPQHF
TRBV4-3	TRBJ1-2	NA	NA	TGCGCCAGCAGCCAAGCGACAAACTATGGCTACACCTTC	CASSQATNYGYTF
TRBV6-5	TRBJ1-4	NA	NA	TGTGCCAGCAGTATCCGTGGAGGAACTAATGAAAAACTGTTTTTT	CASSIRGGTNEKLFF
TRBV28	TRBJ1-2	NA	NA	TGTGCCAGCAGTTTTGGAGGGGTGGGCTATGGCTACACCTTC	CASSFGGVGYGYTF
TRBV10-3	TRBJ2-1	NA	TRBD1	TGTGCCATCAATGAGGGACAGGGGACACACAATGAGCAGTTCTTC	CAINEGQGTHNEQFF
TRBV30	TRBJ1-2	NA	NA	TGTGCCTGGAGTGGTCACAGGGTAAGCTACACCTTC	CAWSGHRVSYTF
TRBV11-2	TRBJ1-1	NA	NA	TGTGCCAGCAGCTTGAAGGGGAACAGGTTTGCGGAAGCTTTCTTT	CASSLKGNRFAEAFF
TRBV3-1/TRBV3-2	TRBJ1-2	NA	NA	TGTGCCAGCAGCCCAGGAAGTAATGGCTACACCTTC	CASSPGSNGYTF
TRBV27	TRBJ1-1	NA	NA	TGTGCCAGCAGTTTATTAAAGTCCGCCAGGGTAATGAACACTGAAGCTTTCTTT	CASSLLKSARVMNTEAFF
TRBV7-2	TRBJ1-1	NA	TRBD1	TGTGCCAGCAGCTTGGGGACAGGGACCGCCGCTTTCTTT	CASSLGTGTAAFF
TRBV4-1	TRBJ2-7	NA	NA	TGCGCCAGCAGCCAAGTTCCCACTAGGCACGGCTACGAGCAGTACTTC	CASSQVPTRHGYEQYF
TRBV29-1	TRBJ2-5	NA	NA	TGCAGCGTCCTCGAGTCCGTTCCAGCGGAGACCCAGTACTTC	CSVLESVPAETQYF
TRBV6-1	TRBJ1-2	NA	NA	TGTGCCAGCAGTGAAGCAATTGGGCAGGGAGGCTATGGCTACACCTTC	CASSEAIGQGGYGYTF
TRBV2	TRBJ2-5	NA	NA	TGTGCCAGCAGTGCGGGTGAGACCCAGTACTTC	CASSAGETQYF
TRBV6-6	TRBJ1-2	NA	NA	TGTGCCAGCAGTTACAACGGGGGCTATGGCTACACCTTC	CASSYNGGYGYTF
TRBV29-1	TRBJ2-1	once	TRBD2	TGCAGCGTCCTAGGAGCGGGAGTTGTTAATGAGCAGTTCTTC	CSVLGAGVVNEQFF
TRBV6-1	TRBJ2-3	once	TRBD2	TGTGCCAGCAGTGAAGCACCCCGGGGGACTAGCGCGGGAGGGAGGGTAGATACGCAGTATTTT	CASSEAPRGTSAGGRVDTQYF
TRBV15	TRBJ1-1	NA	NA	TGTGCCACCAGCAGAGACATAGGAGCCACTGAAGCTTTCTTT	CATSRDIGATEAFF
TRBV5-1	TRBJ2-5	NA	TRBD2	TGCGCCAGCAGCGAAGGGACTAGCGGACAAGAGACCCAGTACTTC	CASSEGTSGQETQYF
TRBV12-3/TRBV12-4	TRBJ2-5	once	NA	TGTGCCAGCAGTCCCGGGTCCGAGGGGACCCAGTACTTC	CASSPGSEGTQYF
TRBV6-5	TRBJ2-2	NA	NA	TGTGCCAGCAAATTGTCAGCGCTCACCGGGGAGCTGTTTTTT	CASKLSALTGELFF
TRBV7-2	TRBJ2-7	NA	TRBD1	TGTGCCAGCAGCTTAATTTCGACAGGGGGCTCCTACGAGCAGTACTTC	CASSLISTGGSYEQYF
TRBV19	TRBJ1-2	NA	NA	TGTGCCAGTAGTATTGGGGGCAGGGACACCTATGGCTACACCTTC	CASSIGGRDTYGYTF
TRBV7-2	TRBJ2-1	NA	TRBD2	TGTGCCAGCAGCTTGGAGCGGGACTCCTACAATGAGCAGTTCTTC	CASSLERDSYNEQFF
TRBV4-2	TRBJ2-7	NA	NA	TGTGCCAGCAGTCCCATCTTGAAGGGGAACGAGCAGTACTTC	CASSPILKGNEQYF
TRBV4-2	TRBJ1-5	NA	TRBD1	TGTGCCAGCAGCCGCCGGGACAGTGATAATCAGCCCCAGCATTTT	CASSRRDSDNQPQHF
TRBV29-1	TRBJ1-3	NA	TRBD1	TGCAGCGTTAAGGGACAGGGGTTTGGAAACACCATATATTTT	CSVKGQGFGNTIYF